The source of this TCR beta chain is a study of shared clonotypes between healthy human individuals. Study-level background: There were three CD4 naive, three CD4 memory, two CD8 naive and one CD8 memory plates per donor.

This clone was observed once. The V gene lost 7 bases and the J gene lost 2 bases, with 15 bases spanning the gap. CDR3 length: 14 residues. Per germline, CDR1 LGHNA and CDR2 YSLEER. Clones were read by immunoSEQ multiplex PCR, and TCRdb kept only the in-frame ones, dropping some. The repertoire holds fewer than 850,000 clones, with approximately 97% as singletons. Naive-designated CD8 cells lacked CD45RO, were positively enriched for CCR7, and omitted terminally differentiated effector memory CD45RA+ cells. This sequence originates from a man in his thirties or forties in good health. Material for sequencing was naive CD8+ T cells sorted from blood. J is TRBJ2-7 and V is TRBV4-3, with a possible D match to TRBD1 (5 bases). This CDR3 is CASTPSRGPYEQYF. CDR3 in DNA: TGCGCCAGCACCCCGTCTAGGGGCCCCTACGAGCAGTACTTC.